These 26 T cell receptor beta chains were all obtained from the same sample, sequenced in a study of cytomegalovirus exposure and HLA in healthy donors. PCR used 60 Vbeta primers and 13 Jbeta primers. Data came from immunoSEQ multiplex PCR; TCRdb stores just in-frame clones and leaves some out. The table has 150,000 to 200,000 clones, 81% seen once. The sequencing input was PBMCs. These receptors all stem from a man aged 50-60 years in good health and CMV-seropositive.

The chain couples TRBV5-4 to TRBJ1-1; the D gene is possibly TRBD1 (6 bases). Trimming took off 4 bases at V and 8 bases at J, with 9 bases between the two ends. The CDR3 sequence is 11 residues long. Germline CDR1 reads SGHNT; CDR2 reads YYREEE (reference sequence). For the CDR3, the DNA is TGTGCCAGCAGCGAGGGGACAGAAGCTTTCTTT. Translating it yields CASSEGTEAFF.

This clone came up a few times. The genes are TRBV18 and TRBJ2-7; 10 nucleotides align to TRBD1. CDR1 and CDR2 (germline): KGHSH, LQKENI. Trimming at V came to 4 bases and at J to 3 bases, leaving 6 bases not matched to a gene. CDR3 length: 15 residues. The CDR3 coding sequence is TGTGCCAGCTCACTCCCGGGACAGGGGAACTACGAGCAGTACTTC. Translating it yields CASSLPGQGNYEQYF. Supplemented by reference TRBV18 and TRBJ2-7, the full variable domain reads NAGVMQNPRHLVRRRGQEARLRCSPMKGHSHVYWYRQLPEEGLKFMVYLQKENIIDESGMPKERFSAEFPKEGPSILRIQQVVRGDSAAYFCASSLPGQGNYEQYFGPGTRLTVT.

The rearrangement links TRBV9 to TRBJ2-5, with D perhaps matching TRBD1 (6 bases). V lost 6 bases and J lost 2, with 20 bases in between. This CDR3 spans 16 amino acids. Germline CDR1 and CDR2: SGDLS and YYNGEE. CDR3 DNA: TGTGCCAGCACCCCCCGGCCCGAGACAGGACAAGAGACCCAGTACTTC. Translating gives CASTPRPETGQETQYF.

The table lists this clone with a few counts. The chain combines TRBV15 with TRBJ1-2; 8 bases agree with TRBD1. CDR1 and CDR2 (germline): LNHNV, YYDKDF (reference sequence). The V gene end was trimmed by 5 bases and the J gene end by 4 bases; junction bases not matched to a gene: 15. CDR3 length: 17 amino acids. The CDR3 protein is CATSPAGGPRTAYGYTF. The CDR3 region has the DNA TGTGCCACCAGCCCCGCAGGGGGCCCAAGGACCGCCTATGGCTACACCTTC.

The chain recombines TRBV5-8 with TRBJ1-4; D unclear. The V and J ends lost 3 bases and 3 bases respectively, with 9 bases between them. The CDR3 is made up of 14 amino acids. Per germline, CDR1 SGHTS and CDR2 YDEGEE. CDR3 nucleotide sequence: TGTGCCAGCAGCTGGCCAGGCGCTAATGAAAAACTGTTTTTT. Protein sequence: CASSWPGANEKLFF.

V is TRBV6-1 and J is TRBJ2-7; 11 nucleotides align to TRBD1. The V gene's germline CDR1 is MNHNS and CDR2 SASEGT. The CDR3 loop spans 15 amino acids. J lost 4 bases, V lost 7 bases, and 9 bases had no gene match. In DNA form, the CDR3 reads TGTGCCAGCACCCGACGGGGACAGGGGGTTTACGAGCAGTACTTC. Its protein is CASTRRGQGVYEQYF.

The CDR3 coding sequence is TGTGCCAGCAGCTCCATGGTGGGACAGGGTATCTACGAGCAGTACTTC. Translating gives CASSSMVGQGIYEQYF. The chain couples TRBV13 to TRBJ2-7, with 9 bases identical to TRBD1. The germline CDR1 and CDR2 sequences are PRHDT and FYEKMQ (reference sequence). The CDR3 is made up of 16 amino acids. V lost 4 bases and J lost 3; bases outside the gene matches: 10.

This clone was seen once. CDR3 region: CASSLVDTGELFF. The CDR3, as DNA: TGCGCCAGCAGCTTGGTCGACACCGGGGAGCTGTTTTTT. The chain combines TRBV5-1 with TRBJ2-2; D gene uncertain. Germline CDR1 and CDR2: SGHRS and YFSETQ. The CDR3 sequence is 13 residues long. Trimming shortened V by 0 bases and J by 3 bases, and 3 bases separated the two germline ends.

This clone showed up just a few times. The CDR3 sequence: CASRSQDRNEQFF. In nucleotides, the CDR3 is TGTGCCAGCAGATCCCAAGACAGGAATGAGCAGTTCTTC. This rearrangement joins TRBV6-6 to TRBJ2-1; possible D gene TRBD1, 6 bases. Germline V gene lookup returns CDR1 MNHNY and CDR2 SVGAGI (reference sequence). This CDR3 has 13 amino acids. V shed 6 bases and J shed 7 bases, with 13 bases lying between them.

V gene TRBV27 combines with J gene TRBJ2-7; D ambiguous. The V end lost 5 bases, the J end lost 2 bases, and 13 bases lay between the germline ends. Germline V lookup: CDR1 MNHEY, CDR2 SMNVEV (reference sequence). The CDR3 has 14 amino acids. This CDR3 is CASSTTGLPYEQYF. CDR3 nucleotides: TGTGCCAGCAGTACCACCGGGTTGCCCTACGAGCAGTACTTC.

The chain is built from TRBV5-4 and TRBJ2-1, with D possibly being TRBD2 (5 bases). Deletions cut 4 bases from V and 1 base from J, with 15 bases between. CDR3 length: 16 amino acids. Germline-derived CDR1 and CDR2 are SGHNT and YYREEE (reference sequence). The CDR3 here is CASSGERATSYNEQFF. The CDR3 DNA follows: TGTGCCAGCAGCGGGGAGAGGGCCACGTCCTACAATGAGCAGTTCTTC.

This rearrangement joins TRBV6-7 to TRBJ1-1, with 7 bases matching TRBD1. TRBV6-7 is recorded as an ORF, its role being uncertain. The CDR3 consists of 14 residues. The ends lost 6 bases at V and 5 bases at J; junction bases unmatched: 9. The CDR3 nucleotides read TGTGCCAGCAGCCACAGGGGCGAAGCTACTGAAGCTTTCTTT. Translating gives CASSHRGEATEAFF.

The J gene is TRBJ2-1, the V gene TRBV28; tentatively, D is TRBD2 (5 bases). V was cut by 7 bases and J by 7 bases, with 14 bases left in between. Germline loops: CDR1 MDHEN, CDR2 SYDVKM. The CDR3 is 13 residues long. The DNA for the CDR3 is TGTGCCAGCAATCGTCCGCCGGGGAATGAGCAGTTCTTC. Translated, it gives CASNRPPGNEQFF. Based on the CDR3 plus reference TRBV28 and TRBJ2-1, the full variable domain is DVKVTQSSRYLVKRTGEKVFLECVQDMDHENMFWYRQDPGLGLRLIYFSYDVKMKEKGDIPEGYSVSREKKERFSLILESASTNQTSMYLCASNRPPGNEQFFGPGTRLTVL.

The chain recombines TRBV7-9 with TRBJ2-7; 9 nucleotides match TRBD1. The CDR3 is made up of 15 amino acids. Germline lookup yields CDR1 SEHNR and CDR2 FQNEAQ (reference sequence). The trim removed 5 bases at V and 2 bases at J, leaving 7 bases unmatched. The CDR3 protein is CASSRDREATYEQYF. The CDR3 DNA follows: TGTGCCAGCAGCCGGGACAGGGAGGCGACCTACGAGCAGTACTTC.

In this sample, this clone turned up once. V is TRBV18 and J is TRBJ1-2, with D maybe TRBD1 (5 bases). This CDR3 contains 13 residues. Between the trimmed V and J ends, which lost 7 bases and 6 bases, there was a span of 15 bases. Germline V gene lookup returns CDR1 KGHSH and CDR2 LQKENI. The CDR3, as DNA: TGTGCCAGCTTATTCGGACAAAACGATGGCTACACCTTC. Its translation is CASLFGQNDGYTF.

The rearrangement links TRBV28 to TRBJ2-2; 10 bases fit TRBD1. The CDR3 totals 16 residues. The germline gives CDR1 MDHEN, CDR2 SYDVKM. J was trimmed by 4 bases and V by 7 bases; bases with no gene match: 9. CDR3 loop: CASTPSGTGVTGELFF. Here the CDR3 DNA reads TGTGCCAGCACCCCCAGCGGGACAGGGGTCACCGGGGAGCTGTTTTTT. The full variable domain, rest sourced from reference TRBV28 and TRBJ2-2, is DVKVTQSSRYLVKRTGEKVFLECVQDMDHENMFWYRQDPGLGLRLIYFSYDVKMKEKGDIPEGYSVSREKKERFSLILESASTNQTSMYLCASTPSGTGVTGELFFGEGSRLTVL.

The chain recombines TRBV27 with TRBJ1-2, with 7 positions matching TRBD1. The CDR3 is made up of 13 amino acids. The trim removed 6 bases at V and 8 bases at J, leaving 9 bases unmatched. Germline CDR1 reads MNHEY; CDR2 reads SMNVEV (reference sequence). The CDR3 DNA sequence: TGTGCCAGCAGACACCGACAGGGTGGCGGCTACACCTTC. Its protein product is CASRHRQGGGYTF.

This rearrangement joins TRBV19 to TRBJ1-1; D perhaps matches TRBD1 (5 bases). This CDR3 spans 13 amino acids. The V end was cut by 4 bases, the J end by 5 bases, with 11 bases between. Germline lookup yields CDR1 LNHDA and CDR2 SQIVND (reference sequence). The CDR3 spells CASSSQGGTEAFF. The CDR3 DNA reads TGTGCCAGTAGTAGTCAGGGAGGAACTGAAGCTTTCTTT.

The chain recombines TRBV4-2 with TRBJ2-3, with TRBD2 as a possible D gene (6 bases). The germline CDR1 and CDR2 sequences are LGHNA and YNFKEQ. CDR3 length equals 16 residues. Trimming removed 0 bases at V and 1 base at J, with 11 bases between. CDR3 DNA sequence: TGTGCCAGCAGCCAAGATCCCGCGGGACGCACAGATACGCAGTATTTT. Amino acids: CASSQDPAGRTDTQYF.

The genes are TRBV29-1 and TRBJ2-5; TRBD1 matches at 8 bases. CDR1 and CDR2 from the germline V gene are SQVTM and ANQGSEA. The CDR3 has 16 amino acids. The ends lost 5 bases at V and 5 bases at J; junction bases unmatched: 16. CDR3 in amino acids: CSVPQWGRGLDETQYF. CDR3 DNA sequence: TGCAGCGTTCCACAATGGGGCAGGGGGCTAGATGAGACCCAGTACTTC.

The V and J genes are TRBV6-5 and TRBJ2-3; possible D gene TRBD1, 6 bases. Looked up from germline, CDR1 is MNHEY and CDR2 is SVGAGI. The CDR3 contains 13 residues. V was shortened by 6 bases and J by 4 bases, with 11 bases between the two germline ends. This CDR3 reads CASSFPGADTQYF. As DNA, the CDR3 is TGTGCCAGCAGCTTCCCAGGGGCAGATACGCAGTATTTT.

The chain carries TRBV27 and TRBJ2-1; possibly TRBD2 for D (6 bases). The CDR3 loop spans 16 amino acids. Trimming took 10 bases from V and 5 from J, leaving 24 bases between them. The germline CDR1 and CDR2 sequences are MNHEY and SMNVEV (reference sequence). Written as DNA, the CDR3 is TGTGCCACACGTTCCCCGGGGACTTCTATAGACAATGAGCAGTTCTTC. This encodes CATRSPGTSIDNEQFF.

The table lists this clone with a count of one. J is TRBJ2-3 and V is TRBV6-5, with D maybe TRBD2 (5 bases). This CDR3 has 14 amino acids. The germline V gene encodes CDR1 MNHEY and CDR2 SVGAGI. Trimming stripped 4 bases from V and 2 bases from J, with 10 bases between. Here the CDR3 DNA reads TGTGCCAGCAGTTTCGGACTGAACACAGATACGCAGTATTTT. It is translated as CASSFGLNTDTQYF.

The chain combines TRBV18 with TRBJ1-4; D is uncertain. Germline V gene lookup returns CDR1 KGHSH and CDR2 LQKENI. Trimming took 6 bases from V and 5 from J, leaving 16 bases between them. This CDR3 region has 15 residues. Written as DNA, the CDR3 is TGTGCCAGCTCTCTGGTCGCCGGAGAAAATGAAAAACTGTTTTTT. It encodes CASSLVAGENEKLFF.

The V call is TRBV10-3, the J call TRBJ1-5; D ambiguous. Germline CDR1 reads ENHRY; CDR2 reads SYGVKD. The CDR3 runs 14 residues. The V gene lost 0 bases and the J gene lost 5 bases, with 8 bases spanning the gap. The CDR3 nucleotides read TGTGCCATCAGTGAGTCTCCACGCGATCAGCCCCAGCATTTT. Translating gives CAISESPRDQPQHF.

The V and J genes are TRBV5-5 and TRBJ2-5, with D tentatively TRBD1 (7 bases). CDR3 length equals 17 residues. Germline V gene data show CDR1 as SGHKS and CDR2 as YYEKEE (reference sequence). Trimming stripped 5 bases from V and 1 base from J, with 21 bases between. In DNA, the CDR3 is TGTGCCAGCAGGTCCGACAGGGTGAGGGGGGTCCAAGAGACCCAGTACTTC. Residues: CASRSDRVRGVQETQYF.